Sequencing of this T cell receptor (beta chain) was carried out in a study of blood T cell repertoires in COVID-19. The CDR3 is made up of 15 amino acids. Germline V gene data show CDR1 as MNHEY and CDR2 as SVGAGI. The junction had 9 bases not matched to a gene; V was cut back by 5 bases and J by 4 bases. Repertoires were generated with immunoSEQ multiplex PCR, while TCRdb's copy carries only in-frame clones and drops some. The data contain some 50,000 clones, roughly 82% of them singletons. V gene TRBV6-5 combines with J gene TRBJ1-2; 8 bases are a match to TRBD1. This clonotype was obtained from a human donor in a cohort sampled during active COVID-19. Sequenced: peripheral blood. The CDR3 loop reads CASSIETGAFYGYTF. The CDR3 DNA is TGTGCCAGCAGTATAGAGACAGGGGCGTTCTATGGCTACACCTTC.